The following is a T cell receptor (beta chain) sequence with its context. Its antigen remains unknown. The same CDR3 can be traced to other DNA sequences in this sample. The ends were cut back, 5 bases at V and 0 bases at J, with 5 bases in the middle. The CDR3 has 11 residues. CDR1 is GTSNPN and CDR2 is SVGIG in the germline V gene (reference sequence). TCRdb keeps only in-frame clones here, not all; method: immunoSEQ multiplex PCR. The data show approximately 450,000 clones, about nine tenths seen once. Described treatment: roughly 20 received Ad26.COV2.S at low or high dose, single or two shots; 5 received placebo; per-sample allocation not given. Sampling happened 63 days after the first vaccine or placebo injection. This Boston cohort included adults aged 18-55 years. The sample originates from a study of Ad26.COV2.S vaccination and SARS-CoV-2 variants. Overall study results and limits: Possible underestimation of total T cell responses by the TCR breadth and depth analyses was noted. Breadth, reportedly substantial, characterized the spike-specific CD8+ and CD4+ T cell responses after vaccination.

The sequences come from peripheral blood, collected in a trial of Ad26.COV2.S vaccine versus placebo. This rearrangement joins TRBV30 to TRBJ2-7; D is unresolved. The origin of this receptor is a person between 18 and 65 years old who received the Ad26.COV2.S COVID-19 vaccine or a placebo. CDR3 bases: TGTGCCTGGTCCCCCTCCTACGAGCAGTACTTC. Protein product: CAWSPSYEQYF.